The 7 T cell receptor beta chains in this list originate from one sample, sequenced in a study of blood T cell repertoires in COVID-19. Here immunoSEQ multiplex PCR was the method, and the copy in TCRdb shows in-frame clones only, minus some. Counted here are roughly 160,000 clones, about 87% occurring once; the ten biggest clones make up over 2%. Sequencing was done on a sample of peripheral blood. The receptors derive from a woman older than 75 with COVID-19, enrolled during active disease.

This sequence joins TRBV5-1 and TRBJ1-1; the D gene is possibly TRBD1 (5 bases). CDR1 and CDR2 (germline): SGHRS, YFSETQ. The CDR3 spans 17 residues. The V end was cut by 0 bases, the J end by 0 bases, with 15 bases between. Here the CDR3 DNA reads TGCGCCAGCAGCTTGGAGGGTCAGGGAGGGATGAACACTGAAGCTTTCTTT. Protein product: CASSLEGQGGMNTEAFF.

This clone has a single count. V usage is TRBV5-6 and J usage is TRBJ2-7, with TRBD1 matching 10 bases. Trimming removed 4 bases from V and 5 bases from J; junction bases left unmatched: 9. The CDR3 is 15 residues long. Looked up from germline, CDR1 is SGHDT and CDR2 is YYEEEE. The CDR3 nucleotides read TGTGCCAGCAGCGTACCGGGACAGGGGATCAACGAGCAGTACTTC. Translated, it gives CASSVPGQGINEQYF.

This chain joins TRBV18 and TRBJ2-3; the D gene is possibly TRBD1 (5 bases). V shed 5 bases and J shed 2 bases, with 5 bases lying between them. Germline CDR1 reads KGHSH; CDR2 reads LQKENI. The CDR3 is 12 residues long. CDR3 sequence (DNA): TGTGCCAGCTCAGGGGCCACAGATACGCAGTATTTT. It codes for CASSGATDTQYF.

The rearrangement joins TRBV5-1 to TRBJ2-2, with TRBD2 matching 7 bases. Germline lookup yields CDR1 SGHRS and CDR2 YFSETQ. The CDR3 contains 14 residues. Trimming removed 6 bases from V and 3 bases from J; junction bases left unmatched: 5. CDR3 bases: TGCGCCAGCAAGGGGACTACAGACACCGGGGAGCTGTTTTTT. Translated, it gives CASKGTTDTGELFF.

The chain joins TRBV19 to TRBJ2-2; maybe TRBD2 (5 bases). This CDR3 comprises 13 residues. Germline CDR1 and CDR2: LNHDA and SQIVND (reference sequence). V dropped 1 base and J dropped 6 bases, with 6 bases sitting between them. The CDR3 protein is CASSIARAGELFF. CDR3 bases: TGTGCCAGTAGTATAGCGAGGGCCGGGGAGCTGTTTTTT.

The chain links TRBV28 to TRBJ1-3; the D is unclear. The germline CDR1 and CDR2 sequences are MDHEN and SYDVKM. V was clipped by 3 bases and J by 7 bases, with 4 bases between them. This CDR3 spans 11 amino acids. The CDR3 DNA is TGTGCCAGCAGTTTCAGGAACACCATATATTTT. Amino acids: CASSFRNTIYF.

CDR3 sequence (DNA): TGTGCCAGCAGCCAAGGCTTGGCTCAGCCCCAGCATTTT. Translation gives CASSQGLAQPQHF. The rearrangement links TRBV14 to TRBJ1-5; D remains ambiguous. CDR1 is SGHDN and CDR2 is FVKESK in the germline V gene. V shed 1 base and J shed 6 bases, with 7 bases lying between them. This CDR3 contains 13 residues.